Given below is one T cell receptor (beta chain) in context. Its specificity is not known. Deep was the level at which the assay was run. Clones were sequenced by immunoSEQ multiplex PCR, and TCRdb holds only the in-frame ones, with some missing. The sample yields about 1.4 million clones, approximately 96% seen once. J gave up 2 bases and V 8 bases, and 13 bases lay outside the gene matches. CDR3 length: 16 amino acids. Germline loops: CDR1 MDHEN, CDR2 SYDVKM. The sample belongs to a study of shared clonotypes between healthy human individuals. Study-level information: For every donor, three CD4 naive, three CD4 memory, two CD8 naive and one CD8 memory plates were used. Study-wide results and caveats: The low donor count limited represented genetic and exposure-history diversity.

The sequenced sample consisted of naive CD4+ T cells sorted from blood. Subset meaning: CD45RA+ positively selected. The sequence derives from a man aged 30 to 39 in good health. The V gene is TRBV28, the J gene TRBJ1-2; 8 bases align to TRBD1. CDR3 coding DNA: TGTGCCAGCGTCACACCGGGACAGGCCTTAAACTATGGCTACACCTTC. Amino acid sequence: CASVTPGQALNYGYTF.